These T cell receptor beta chains were read from a single sample in a study of T cells in Graves' hyperthyroidism and ophthalmopathy. TCRdb recomputed calls from the multiplex PCR reads with MiXCR, one row per CDR3 protein. The repertoire holds roughly 550,000 distinct CDR3 sequences, with roughly 15% as singletons. Source material: blood. The source is a woman aged 30 to 39 with Graves' ophthalmopathy. Each CDR3 is given with its conserved first and last residue. Each record gives: V gene, clone size, D gene, J gene, CDR3 DNA, CDR3 protein. D genes are given only for firm matches. Clone sizes are given selectively: once, few, many, or a class where the clone is expanded.

>TRBV28|NA|TRBD2|TRBJ2-7
TGTGCCAGCAGGATTAGCGGGAGGTCTGCGAGTGAGCAGTACTTC
CASRISGRSASEQYF
>TRBV10-2|NA|TRBD1|TRBJ2-1
TGCGCCAGCAGCCGGGGACAGGGACATCATGAGCAGTTCTTC
CASSRGQGHHEQFF
>TRBV25-1|NA|NA|TRBJ2-6
TGTGCCAGCATACGATTCTCTGGGGCCAACGTCCTGACTTTC
CASIRFSGANVLTF
>TRBV20-1|many|NA|TRBJ1-2
TGCAGTGCTAAATCCACAGACTCCCACTATGGCTACACCTTC
CSAKSTDSHYGYTF
>TRBV28|NA|TRBD1|TRBJ1-2
TGTGCCAGCCGACAGGGAGCTAACTATGGCTACACCTTC
CASRQGANYGYTF
>TRBV6-5|NA|TRBD2|TRBJ2-1
TGTGCCAGCAGTTATACTAACTTTAGCGGGAGGGCCGTAAGGGATGAGCAGTTCTTC
CASSYTNFSGRAVRDEQFF
>TRBV6-4|NA|NA|TRBJ2-3
TGTGCCAGCAGTGACCCTAAACTTGGTACCACAGATACGCAGTATTTT
CASSDPKLGTTDTQYF
>TRBV5-5|many|NA|TRBJ2-5
TGTGCCAGCAGCAAAAGCTTACAGGGAAGTGGAGGAGAGACCCAGTACTTC
CASSKSLQGSGGETQYF
>TRBV12-3/TRBV12-4|many|NA|TRBJ1-1
TGTGCCAGCAGTTTGGAGTTGACAGAACCTTCTAACACTGAAGCTTTCTTT
CASSLELTEPSNTEAFF
>TRBV27|NA|NA|TRBJ2-3
TGTGCCAGCAGTTTAAGCATGGCGGGTTACACAGATACGCAGTATTTT
CASSLSMAGYTDTQYF
>TRBV4-3|many|TRBD2|TRBJ2-4
TGCGCCAGCAGCCAAGGGGTTATGGGCGGGAGAGCCAAAAACATTCAGTACTTC
CASSQGVMGGRAKNIQYF
>TRBV10-3|many|TRBD2|TRBJ2-1
TGTGCCATCAGCTCCGGGACTAGCGGCGAATCGAGCCGTGATGAGCAGTTCTTC
CAISSGTSGESSRDEQFF
>TRBV28|many|NA|TRBJ1-1
TGTGCCAGCAGTTGGGGATACACTGAAGCTTTCTTT
CASSWGYTEAFF
>TRBV7-6|NA|NA|TRBJ1-2
TGTGCCAGCAGCTTAGAGGGCAGGGGTGGCTACACCTTC
CASSLEGRGGYTF
>TRBV20-1|many|TRBD2|TRBJ2-3
TGCAGTGCTCTCCCGGGACTAGCGAGCACAGATACGCAGTATTTT
CSALPGLASTDTQYF
>TRBV12-3/TRBV12-4|many|TRBD1|TRBJ2-7
TGTGCCAGCAGTCCCTCCATTGGGACAGGGGGCTACGAGCAGTACTTC
CASSPSIGTGGYEQYF
>TRBV12-3/TRBV12-4|once|NA|TRBJ2-3
TGTGCCAGCAACCCTTCCAGGGAGGATACGCAGTATTTT
CASNPSREDTQYF
>TRBV7-2|NA|TRBD1|TRBJ2-5
TGTGCCAGCAGCTTAGGGGGGACAGGGGGCATAAAGACCCAGTACTTC
CASSLGGTGGIKTQYF